The 12 T cell receptor beta chains presented below share a single source sample, sequenced in a study of OX40 agonist ivuxolimab in advanced cancers. Only in-frame clones appear in the TCRdb table, and some are missing; sequencing was by immunoSEQ multiplex PCR. The sample lists 50,000 to 55,000 clones; approximately 80% were seen once. The starting material was CD4+ or CD8+ T cells sorted from blood, obtained in a trial of the OX40 agonist ivuxolimab. These TCRs come from an adult with an advanced solid tumor such as melanoma, head and neck, liver or kidney cancer.

This chain links TRBV11-2 with TRBJ1-1; no clear D gene. The germline gives CDR1 SGHAT, CDR2 FQNNGV. This CDR3 has 15 amino acids. V was clipped by 1 base and J by 1 base, with 10 bases between them. The CDR3 region has the DNA TGTGCCAGCAGCTTAGCCGTCGGGCCGAACACTGAAGCTTTCTTT. Protein sequence: CASSLAVGPNTEAFF.

V usage is TRBV27 and J usage is TRBJ2-7; TRBD1 agrees at 12 bases. Germline V gene sequence: CDR1 MNHEY, CDR2 SMNVEV (reference sequence). This CDR3 has 15 amino acids. V dropped 6 bases and J dropped 7; count of bases not matched to a gene: 10. In nucleotides, the CDR3 is TGTGCCAGCAGCCGGGGGGACAGGGGGCGCAGGGAGCAGTACTTC. Translating it yields CASSRGDRGRREQYF.

This rearrangement joins TRBV27 to TRBJ2-5; D ambiguous. V was shortened by 4 bases and J by 1 base, with 19 bases between the two germline ends. The germline V gene encodes CDR1 MNHEY and CDR2 SMNVEV (reference sequence). The CDR3 has 17 residues. The CDR3 nucleotides read TGTGCCAGCAGTTCTACGACAATGGGTGGGTCCCAAGAGACCCAGTACTTC. Amino acids: CASSSTTMGGSQETQYF.

V usage is TRBV20-1 and J usage is TRBJ1-2; D gene unclear. This CDR3 region has 11 residues. With 5 bases removed from V and 4 bases from J, the gap between germline ends came to 8 bases. Germline CDR1 and CDR2: DFQATT and SNEGSKA (reference sequence). CDR3 in amino acids: CSASLPYGYTF. The CDR3 DNA follows: TGCAGTGCTTCGTTGCCCTATGGCTACACCTTC.

The chain links TRBV4-1 to TRBJ2-3; 8 bases agree with TRBD1. Germline CDR1 reads MGHRA; CDR2 reads YSYEKL. The CDR3 has 16 amino acids. V shed 2 bases, J shed 3 bases, and the junction held 7 bases outside the gene matches. CDR3 DNA: TGCGCCAGCAGCCAAAATCCGGGACAGGTAACAGATACGCAGTATTTT. It specifies CASSQNPGQVTDTQYF.

The V call is TRBV9, the J call TRBJ2-7; perhaps D is TRBD1 or TRBD2 (5 bases each). Per germline, CDR1 SGDLS and CDR2 YYNGEE. The V and J ends lost 3 bases and 6 bases respectively, with 10 bases between them. CDR3 length: 12 amino acids. The CDR3 nucleotides read TGTGCCAGCAGCGCCGGGACGACCGAGCAGTACTTC. Its translation is CASSAGTTEQYF.

The chain employs TRBV28 and TRBJ1-4, with 9 nucleotides matching TRBD1. The CDR3 loop spans 16 amino acids. V was pared by 3 bases and J by 8 bases, with 10 bases of the junction left unmatched. CDR1 is MDHEN and CDR2 is SYDVKM in the germline V gene. This CDR3 reads CASSFGVGQGGEKLFF. The CDR3 DNA follows: TGTGCCAGCAGTTTTGGTGTGGGACAGGGAGGCGAAAAACTGTTTTTT. The variable domain in full, completed from reference TRBV28 and TRBJ1-4, reads DVKVTQSSRYLVKRTGEKVFLECVQDMDHENMFWYRQDPGLGLRLIYFSYDVKMKEKGDIPEGYSVSREKKERFSLILESASTNQTSMYLCASSFGVGQGGEKLFFGSGTQLSVL.

This chain links TRBV6-6 with TRBJ1-5; 7 bases are a match to TRBD1. From germline, CDR1 is MNHNY and CDR2 SVGAGI (reference sequence). With 2 bases clipped from V and 5 bases from J, the junction kept 3 bases outside the gene matches. CDR3 length equals 14 residues. The CDR3 sequence is CASSYGRGDQPQHF. The DNA of the CDR3 is TGTGCCAGCAGTTACGGCAGGGGGGATCAGCCCCAGCATTTT.

In this sample, this clone turned up a few times. The genes are TRBV12-5 and TRBJ1-1; TRBD1 aligns across 9 bases. The CDR3 totals 14 residues. Germline CDR1 and CDR2: LGHNT and FRNRAP. V lost 5 bases and J lost 5; bases outside the gene matches: 6. The CDR3 nucleotides read TGTGCTAGTGGTCACGGGACAGGGAGGACTGAAGCTTTCTTT. Protein sequence: CASGHGTGRTEAFF.

V usage is TRBV2 and J usage is TRBJ2-5; 10 bases match TRBD1. The germline V gene has CDR1 SNHLY and CDR2 FYNNEI. CDR3 length: 15 residues. V dropped 7 bases and J dropped 5; count of bases not matched to a gene: 10. The CDR3 here is CASIRDRGLGETQYF. CDR3 DNA: TGTGCCAGCATCCGGGACAGGGGCCTCGGGGAGACCCAGTACTTC. The variable domain in full, completed from reference TRBV2 and TRBJ2-5, reads EPEVTQTPSHQVTQMGQEVILRCVPISNHLYFYWYRQILGQKVEFLVSFYNNEISEKSEIFDDQFSVERPDGSNFTLKIRSTKLEDSAMYFCASIRDRGLGETQYFGPGTRLLVL.

The V and J genes are TRBV19 and TRBJ2-1; TRBD2 might be the D (6 bases). The CDR3 covers 15 residues. Per the germline V gene, CDR1 is LNHDA and CDR2 is SQIVND (reference sequence). Trimming stripped 4 bases from V and 1 base from J, with 11 bases between. Here the CDR3 DNA reads TGTGCCAGTAGTAACCAGGGAGGATCCTACAATGAGCAGTTCTTC. It translates to CASSNQGGSYNEQFF.

V gene TRBV6-6 combines with J gene TRBJ2-7; TRBD1 aligns across 7 bases. From germline, CDR1 is MNHNY and CDR2 SVGAGI (reference sequence). The CDR3 runs 14 residues. The V and J ends lost 6 bases and 0 bases, in that order; junction bases with no gene match: 5. CDR3 in DNA: TGTGCCAGCAGCGCGACAGGGAGCTCCTACGAGCAGTACTTC. Its protein is CASSATGSSYEQYF.